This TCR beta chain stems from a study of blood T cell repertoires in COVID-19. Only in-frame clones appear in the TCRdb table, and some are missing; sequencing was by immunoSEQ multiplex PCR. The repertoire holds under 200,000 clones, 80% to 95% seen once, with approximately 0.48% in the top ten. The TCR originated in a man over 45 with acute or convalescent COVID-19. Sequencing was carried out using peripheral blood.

The DNA of the CDR3 is TGTGCCAGCAGCCCACAGGGTGAGACCCAGTACTTC. Its translation: CASSPQGETQYF. This chain uses TRBV5-4 with TRBJ2-5, with a possible D match to TRBD1 (6 bases). This CDR3 is 12 amino acids long. The germline V gene has CDR1 SGHNT and CDR2 YYREEE (reference sequence). V dropped 4 bases and J dropped 5 bases, with 9 bases sitting between them.